The 7 T cell receptor beta chains reported below all come from one sample, sequenced in a study of Tregs in tolerant kidney transplant recipients. This table comes from immunoSEQ multiplex PCR, and its TCRdb copy is limited to in-frame clones, with some not included. The sample records about 1,700 clones, 40% being singletons. The antigens of these receptors remain unknown. Material: Tregs from blood cultured with allogeneic cells. The origin of the receptors is a human patient who received a combined kidney and bone marrow transplant. Some T cells may originate from the graft donor.

This sequence joins TRBV5-8 and TRBJ1-3, with 7 bases fitting TRBD1. V gave up 5 bases and J gave up 4 bases; unmatched junction bases: 9. Per the germline V gene, CDR1 is SGHTS and CDR2 is YDEGEE. This CDR3 spans 15 amino acids. The CDR3 nucleotides are TGTGCCAGCAGTTCTACAGGGGATACCGGAAACACCATATATTTT. It is translated as CASSSTGDTGNTIYF.

The chain is built from TRBV7-9 and TRBJ1-2, with D uncertain. The V end was cut by 5 bases, the J end by 5 bases, with 21 bases between. Germline-derived CDR1 and CDR2 are SEHNR and FQNEAQ (reference sequence). The CDR3 consists of 16 residues. The chain's CDR3 is CASSQEFVSGSYGYTF. CDR3 bases: TGTGCCAGCAGCCAAGAGTTCGTATCAGGATCTTATGGCTACACCTTC.

This clone occurred a few times. The chain joins TRBV4-2 to TRBJ2-7; D perhaps matches TRBD1 (7 bases). The CDR3 extends over 15 amino acids. Germline V gives CDR1 LGHNA, CDR2 YNFKEQ. With 5 bases removed from V and 2 bases from J, the gap between germline ends came to 16 bases. The CDR3 sequence is CASSLGGQRTYEQYF. The CDR3 DNA follows: TGTGCCAGCAGCTTGGGGGGACAGCGAACCTACGAGCAGTACTTC.

The chain uses TRBV18 and TRBJ2-7, with 9 bases identical to TRBD2. Germline lookup yields CDR1 KGHSH and CDR2 LQKENI. After removal of 5 bases from V and 6 bases from J, the junction contained 8 bases not matched to a gene. The CDR3 has 14 amino acids. Here the CDR3 reads CASSSAGGPFEQYF. CDR3 nucleotides: TGTGCCAGCTCATCGGCGGGAGGGCCGTTCGAGCAGTACTTC.

This clone was found once. V gene TRBV7-9 combines with J gene TRBJ2-1; tentative D call: TRBD2 (6 bases). The CDR3 spans 15 residues. CDR1 is SEHNR, CDR2 FQNEAQ, per germline (reference sequence). V was trimmed by 3 bases and J by 5 bases, leaving 14 bases between them. This CDR3 is CASSFVGLRDNEQFF. The CDR3 nucleotides are TGTGCCAGCAGCTTCGTGGGACTGAGGGACAATGAGCAGTTCTTC.

This clone was detected only a few times. The genes are TRBV6-1 and TRBJ1-3; weak D call: TRBD1 (6 bases). The CDR3 runs to 14 residues. The V gene lost 5 bases and the J gene lost 6 bases, with 14 bases spanning the gap. Looked up from germline, CDR1 is MNHNS and CDR2 is SASEGT. The CDR3 here is CASSLQGWENTIYF. Here the CDR3 DNA reads TGTGCCAGCAGTTTACAGGGTTGGGAAAACACCATATATTTT.

This clone was observed once. A far larger clone is only one base removed, so a read error is likely. The chain couples TRBV5-5 to TRBJ2-3; the D gene is possibly TRBD1 (6 bases). Germline V gene lookup returns CDR1 SGHKS and CDR2 YYEKEE (reference sequence). This CDR3 has 15 amino acids. The DNA of the CDR3 is TGTGCCAGCAGCCCGCCCGGGACACACACAGATACGCAGTGTTTT. Protein: CASSPPGTHTDTQCF.